The sequence of this TCR beta chain was determined in a study of cytomegalovirus exposure and HLA in healthy donors. CDR1 and CDR2 (germline): SGHAT, FQNNGV. Trimming cost V 7 bases and J 1 base, with 10 bases left between them. The CDR3 spans 13 residues. The PCR used 60 Vbeta and 13 Jbeta primers. Measured with immunoSEQ multiplex PCR; TCRdb has only the in-frame clones, and not every one. Here the sample spans 150,000 to 200,000 clones, approximately 84% being singletons. The chain uses TRBV11-2 and TRBJ1-1, with no clear D. What was sequenced was PBMCs. The receptor comes from a boy between 10 and 17 years old in good health and CMV-seronegative. The CDR3 region has the DNA TGTGCCAGCAAGTTTGGCGGGAACACTGAAGCTTTCTTT. As protein: CASKFGGNTEAFF.